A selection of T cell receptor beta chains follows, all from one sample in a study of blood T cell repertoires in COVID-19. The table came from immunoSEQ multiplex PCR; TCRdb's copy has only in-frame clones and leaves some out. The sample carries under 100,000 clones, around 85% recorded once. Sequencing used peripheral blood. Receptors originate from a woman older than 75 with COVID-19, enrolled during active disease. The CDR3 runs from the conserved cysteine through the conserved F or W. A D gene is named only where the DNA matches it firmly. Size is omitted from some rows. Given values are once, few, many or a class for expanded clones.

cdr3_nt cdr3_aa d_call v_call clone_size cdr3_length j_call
TGCGCCAGCAGCTCCTCCCTAGCGGCCGGCGTTCAGCAGTTCTTC CASSSSLAAGVQQFF TRBD2 TRBV5-1 NA 15 TRBJ2-1
TGTGCCAGCAGCCACAGACAGGGGGTCTACGATGAGCAGTTCTTC CASSHRQGVYDEQFF TRBD1 TRBV3-1/TRBV3-2 NA 15 TRBJ2-1
TGTGCCACCAGCAGAGAACTAGTAGACATTCAGTACTTC CATSRELVDIQYF NA TRBV15 few 13 TRBJ2-4
TGTGCCAGCAGCCAAGAGTCTCAGGGTGGGGAAAAACTGTTTTTT CASSQESQGGEKLFF NA TRBV4-2 once 15 TRBJ1-4
TGTGCTAGTGGTCCGGACTTATCGTCTGGAAACACCATATATTTT CASGPDLSSGNTIYF NA TRBV12-5 once 15 TRBJ1-3
TGTGCCACCAGTCAGACAGGGGGTCAGCCCCAGCATTTT CATSQTGGQPQHF TRBD1 TRBV24-1 few 13 TRBJ1-5
TGTGCCATCACGGGGATATTAGATCAGCCCCAGCATTTT CAITGILDQPQHF NA TRBV10-3 NA 13 TRBJ1-5
TGTGCCAGCTCACCAGGGGCCGAGCAGTACTTC CASSPGAEQYF NA TRBV18 few 11 TRBJ2-7
TGTGCCAGCAGCCGACAGGGGTTGAACTCCTACGAGCAGTACTTC CASSRQGLNSYEQYF TRBD1 TRBV27 NA 15 TRBJ2-7
TGTGCCAGCAGTTACGACAGGGCGGTGAACACCATATATTTT CASSYDRAVNTIYF TRBD1 TRBV6-5 NA 14 TRBJ1-3
TGCGCCAGCACCGGGGGGATAGTTTGGGAGACCCAGTACTTC CASTGGIVWETQYF TRBD2 TRBV10-2 once 14 TRBJ2-5
TGCAGTGCTAGTCTAGCGGGGGGGAGGACAGATACGCAGTATTTT CSASLAGGRTDTQYF TRBD2 TRBV20-1 NA 15 TRBJ2-3
TGTGCCAGCAGCTTACCGGGACAGGGGAAAATCGGGGAGCTGTTTTTT CASSLPGQGKIGELFF TRBD1 TRBV5-6 NA 16 TRBJ2-2
TGCGCCAGCAGACAGGTGGATTCCTACGAGCAGTACTTC CASRQVDSYEQYF NA TRBV5-1 NA 13 TRBJ2-7
TGCAGCGTAGAACGGGAAACGAACACCGGGGAGCTGTTTTTT CSVERETNTGELFF NA TRBV29-1 NA 14 TRBJ2-2
TGTGCCAGCAGCTCATATCCCGGACAGGGGAATCAGCCCCAGCATTTT CASSSYPGQGNQPQHF TRBD1 TRBV11-2 NA 16 TRBJ1-5
TGTGCCAGCAGCCACAGACAGGGAGGTCTTTATGGGAGCAATCAGCCCCAGCATTTT CASSHRQGGLYGSNQPQHF TRBD1 TRBV14 NA 19 TRBJ1-5
TGTGCCAGCAGCCGCGGGACAGCTAATGAAAAACTGTTTTTT CASSRGTANEKLFF TRBD1 TRBV7-9 NA 14 TRBJ1-4
TGTGCCAGCTCACCAAGGGGATCCAGGGTGGCTGGAAACACCATATATTTT CASSPRGSRVAGNTIYF NA TRBV18 NA 17 TRBJ1-3
TGTGCCAGCAGCTTGGCCGTCGGGGGTTCGGGCACTGAAGCTTTCTTT CASSLAVGGSGTEAFF NA TRBV5-8 NA 16 TRBJ1-1
TGTGCCAGCAGCCATAGGGGGCGTGCTAGCACAGATACGCAGTATTTT CASSHRGRASTDTQYF TRBD1 TRBV5-4 NA 16 TRBJ2-3
TGTGCCAGCAGCCTTGCGGGGACTAGTTGGCCTGATACGCAGTATTTT CASSLAGTSWPDTQYF TRBD2 TRBV27 NA 16 TRBJ2-3
TGTGCCAGCAGTTTGAGTCAGCCCCAGCATTTT CASSLSQPQHF NA TRBV28 NA 11 TRBJ1-5
TGTGCTAGTGGTTTGGGCGGGGGAGAGACCCAGTACTTC CASGLGGGETQYF TRBD2 TRBV12-5 NA 13 TRBJ2-5
TGCGCCAGCAGCCAAGGGGCGTCTAGCGGGTCCCAAGAGACCCAGTACTTC CASSQGASSGSQETQYF TRBD2 TRBV4-1 NA 17 TRBJ2-5
TGTGCCAGCAGTGAAGCACAGGGGTTATGGCATAGCAATCAGCCCCAGCATTTT CASSEAQGLWHSNQPQHF TRBD1 TRBV2 NA 18 TRBJ1-5
TGTGCCAGCAGTGAGCACACCAATAGCAATCAGCCCCAGCATTTT CASSEHTNSNQPQHF NA TRBV6-1 NA 15 TRBJ1-5
TGTGCCAGCAGCTTCCGACAGTCTTCCTACGAGCAGTACTTC CASSFRQSSYEQYF NA TRBV7-4 NA 14 TRBJ2-7
TGTGCCAGCAGCCCCTTCAATGAGCAGTTCTTC CASSPFNEQFF NA TRBV2 few 11 TRBJ2-1
TGTGCCAGTAGTATGGGGGGACGCACAGATACGCAGTATTTT CASSMGGRTDTQYF NA TRBV19 NA 14 TRBJ2-3
TGTGCCAGCAGTGGTTTTTGGGACAGTCTGAACACTGAAGCTTTCTTT CASSGFWDSLNTEAFF TRBD1 TRBV2 NA 16 TRBJ1-1
TGTGCCAGCAGCCGAGGACAGCCCTACGAGCAGTACTTC CASSRGQPYEQYF NA TRBV14 NA 13 TRBJ2-7
TGTGCCAGCAGCGCGCGGGACAGGGCTGGCTACACCTTC CASSARDRAGYTF TRBD1 TRBV7-2 NA 13 TRBJ1-2
TGTGCCAGCAGCTACCCGGACAGGGTTTCGAGTGGCTACACCTTC CASSYPDRVSSGYTF TRBD1 TRBV5-4 NA 15 TRBJ1-2
TGTGCCAGCAGAAATCCTCCGGGACAGTACAATGAGCAGTTCTTC CASRNPPGQYNEQFF TRBD1 TRBV7-2 NA 15 TRBJ2-1
TGTGCCAGTAGTACCAATCTAGCGGGGGAGGATACGCAGTATTTT CASSTNLAGEDTQYF TRBD2 TRBV19 few 15 TRBJ2-3